What follows describes a single TCR beta chain. Its antigen is not yet known. Per-nucleotide qualities are absent, and no much larger clonotype sits a single base away. This entry belongs to a study of cytomegalovirus exposure and HLA in healthy donors (dated by TCRdb to about 2017). In the study overall: According to an earlier analysis of a few hundred of the donors, some 170 million T cells yielded 95 million to 140 million unique TCR beta sequences and around 280 Gb of sequence data. An early release that covered roughly 600 HLA-typed donors contained approximately 290 gigabases of sequencing data and 80 million or so unique TCR sequences. Among the approximately 400 genotyped donors, around 81% belonged to the genetic ancestry cluster associated with self-reported Caucasian donors. The study was designed to test whether signatures of past pathogen exposure could be identified by cataloging public T cell receptors. The T cell repertoires of roughly 660 subjects were profiled by immunosequencing and related to cytomegalovirus serostatus. Besides the first cohort of 500 to 700 subjects, a separate validation cohort made up of roughly 130 different subjects was used. The study combined high-throughput TCR immunosequencing, statistical association of individual TCRs with disease status, and machine learning to predict cytomegalovirus infection status. In a later analysis, previously published TCR beta repertoires from about 670 donors were re-analyzed and high-resolution HLA genotyping was added so that TCR occurrence patterns could be studied. In the later analysis, no new phenotypic data were used to find candidate immune exposures; instead, reliance was placed on TCR beta sequences and their occurrence across donors. To decide whether each TCR beta V gene segment behaved as functional or pseudogenic, an earlier analysis of 587 of the donors relied on high-throughput TCR beta sequencing. Alongside the repertoire data, information on donor age, sex, ethnicity and CMV serostatus was compiled. In a later genetic analysis, genome-wide SNP genotypes for about 60% of the 666 donors were used, and that subset was treated as a discovery cohort. Every repertoire in the discovery cohort had been generated on one and the same sequencing platform. Class I and class II HLA loci were covered by the typing at four-digit resolution. The number of donors typed differed by locus, with about 629-640 for A, B, C, DRB1 and DQB1, roughly 550 for DQA1, some 570 for DPA1, and some 470 for DPB1. A few DR-DQ haplotypes were handled as single units for association and clustering because linkage in the cohort was strong. Across 398 genotyped donors of the cohort, an average of approximately 240,000 unique TCR beta nucleotide sequences per donor were sequenced, and approximately 17% of those sequences were non-productive.

On the study overall, not on this receptor specifically: In an earlier analysis of around 500 of the donors, most TCR beta V segments appeared in productive rearrangements about 90% or about 30% of the time, broadly matching IMGT annotations. For the cohort, immune exposure information was limited to CMV serostatus. According to a later genetic analysis, donors in an Asian-associated ancestry cluster had fewer N-insertions in productive TCRs than the approximately 610-donor mean. Specific HLA alleles were associated with some 15,000 TCR beta sequences at a false discovery rate of 0.05 in a later analysis. The classifier was reported to diagnose cytomegalovirus status with high specificity and sensitivity in both the original cohort and the validation cohort. According to a later analysis, most CMV-associated TCR beta chains appeared to be HLA-restricted, and the HLA associations seemed to be driven largely by CMV exposure. In a later analysis, several top co-occurrence clusters were reported to appear linked to parvovirus B19, influenza, CMV and Epstein-Barr virus. Most TCR sequences were observed very rarely across donors, whereas some public TCRs were present in many individuals. Linkage disequilibrium might explain the correlated functional status among segregating V segments, but an unknown experimental factor could not be ruled out. Because counts were too low, roughly 18 rarely observed V segments, including chromosome 9 orphons, were left out of the earlier analysis of about 500 of the donors. A further reported finding was that TCR beta sequences accurately predicted the HLA-A and HLA-B alleles for most subjects in the first cohort. A group of highly shared sequence variants was considered likely to be a technical artifact of the sequencing pipeline. When HLA alleles, especially DR and DQ, strongly co-occurred, TCR associations were difficult to assign to individual alleles. HLA typing was unavailable for some donors at each locus, so association tests used only the typed subset. The presence/absence analyses assumed that sequencing depth was roughly uniform across donors, and that assumption may not be true. In a later analysis, HLA-associated TCR beta chains showed more clonal expansion and lower generation probabilities than non-associated chains that were equally common. The authors suggested that the approach could potentially be generalized to other disease states and immunological phenotypes. A total of 150 or so TCR beta chains were listed by the study as associated with cytomegalovirus. Only TCR beta chains were sequenced in this cohort, and the absence of alpha or paired-chain data limited detectable features. Three of the identified cytomegalovirus-associated TCR beta chains were confirmed in vitro to be specific for cytomegalovirus antigens. A later genetic analysis associated a missense DCLRE1C variant with V-gene and J-gene trimming of TCR beta chains, and an independent cohort replicated the association. In a later analysis, TCR association rates were found to vary across HLA loci, with the most associated TCRs seen for DRB1 alleles and the fewest for HLA-C alleles. Some IMGT-functional V segments, including TRBV6-2 and TRBV6-3, could not be told apart with the 87-base-pair reads, so those segments were excluded.

Library generation was performed with the immunoSEQ multiplex PCR assay. For the multiplex PCR, a mixture combining 60 forward primers for TCR Vbeta segments and 13 reverse primers for TCR Jbeta segments was used. The CDR3 region of rearranged TCR beta genes was amplified from genomic DNA with a multiplex PCR assay. The amplified TCR beta libraries were sequenced on the Illumina HiSeq System as 87-base-pair reads. Per the source publication's procedure: A later analysis counted about 82 million unique TCR beta chains across the roughly 700 repertoires, and approximately 11 million of these chains were shared by at least two donors. Raw reads were error-corrected and collapsed into unique sequences by a nearest-neighbor algorithm in which closely related sequences were merged to remove PCR and sequencing errors. V, D and J gene segments were assigned by aligning CDR3 sequences to IMGT reference sequences. Each retained sequence needed at least a six-nucleotide match to both a V gene segment and a J gene segment. A rearrangement counted as productive if the CDR3 had no stop codons and remained in frame with V and J, and every other rearrangement counted as non-productive. Following IMGT convention, CDR3 was defined as the stretch from the second conserved V-encoded cysteine up to the conserved J-encoded phenylalanine. In an earlier analysis of 587 of the donors, sequences lacking an unambiguous match to a single V gene segment were excluded. In an earlier analysis of approximately 590 of the donors, a V segment was called functional when productive rearrangements were above 56.7%, and segregating when the standard deviation between donors exceeded 5%. A statistical classification framework was built for diagnosing cytomegalovirus status from the catalog of TCR beta chain sequences. V and J gene assignment, in a later analysis, came from comparing TCR nucleotide sequences with IMGT/GENE-DB human TR gene sequences. Using the TCRdist pipeline, a later analysis assigned CDR3 sequences along with most-parsimonious VDJ recombination scenarios. In a later analysis, each TCR beta chain was defined by its CDR3 amino acid sequence together with its V-gene family, and reads lacking a unique V-gene family were excluded. A later analysis removed roughly 590 highly shared, low-generation-probability nucleotide sequences to deal with suspected cross-contamination and a sequencing artifact. In a later analysis, a clonal expansion index for each public chain was calculated from normalized within-repertoire ranks of inferred template counts. A later analysis computed generation probabilities with a VDJ recombination model fitted to out-of-frame rearrangements, and checked the results against IGoR. A later analysis scored TCR-TCR, TCR-HLA and TCR-CMV co-occurrence with hypergeometric tests, applying a repertoire-size bias correction to TCR pairs. A later analysis estimated false discovery rates by permuting HLA or CMV assignments 20 times. In a later analysis, co-occurring TCRs were grouped with DBSCAN, and TCRdist sequence similarity was added when clustering was performed within HLA-allele-positive subsets. Repertoires with fewer than 30,000 or more than 120,000 public chains were left out of co-occurrence clustering, as were about five repertoires with anomalous nucleotide sharing. The table was pulled from immuneACCESS by TCRdb, which kept in-frame rearrangements only. Such tables lose some clones; where checked, under half of the loss comes from unresolved V genes, and the rest has no known cause. The V and J calls and clone size were taken over from that table, and D and trimming were inferred from the DNA. The sample table shows roughly 200,000 clones, and 70% to 75% are seen once. The top ten clonotypes cover 2.9% of the sample.

The cohort consisted of 666 healthy bone marrow donors. At the time of sampling, all cohort members were nominally healthy, though unrecorded immune exposures were likely present. The donor was CMV seronegative and was included in the group of a few hundred seronegative cohort members. Every donor gave a peripheral blood sample, and the peripheral blood mononuclear cells from that sample were used for TCR beta sequencing. Genomic DNA extraction from the blood cell samples was performed with the Qiagen DNeasy Blood Extraction Kit. Trimming removed 5 bases from V and 7 bases from J, leaving 17 bases between the germline ends. The cysteine opens and the phenylalanine closes a CDR3 of 15 amino acids. Only the CDR3 DNA is retained, 45 bases long and in frame from the first base. For CDR1 and CDR2, the germline V gene lists MDHEN and SYDVKM.

The rearranged segments are TRBV28 and TRBJ1-4; a tentative D match to TRBD1 spans 5 bases. This TCR derives from a male donor in good health and CMV-seronegative. Sequencing was carried out using PBMCs. The sequenced DNA is TGTGCCAGCAGTCTTGCGACGGGCGGGGGTGAAAAACTGTTTTTT. This yields the protein CASSLATGGGEKLFF. Outside the CDR3, residues come from the reference TRBV28 and TRBJ1-4 proteins, so the full variable domain is: DVKVTQSSRYLVKRTGEKVFLECVQDMDHENMFWYRQDPGLGLRLIYFSYDVKMKEKGDIPEGYSVSREKKERFSLILESASTNQTSMYLCASSLATGGGEKLFFGSGTQLSVL.